This T cell receptor beta chain was identified in a study of blood T cell repertoires in COVID-19. This CDR3 spans 15 amino acids. Germline V lookup: CDR1 LNHDA, CDR2 SQIVND (reference sequence). J was trimmed by 6 bases and V by 4 bases; bases with no gene match: 8. Method: immunoSEQ multiplex PCR; TCRdb's copy keeps in-frame clones and lacks some. The sample yields around 110,000 clones, about 89% seen once. Sequencing was performed on peripheral blood. The sequence was collected from a woman in her 30s with acute or convalescent COVID-19. The chain couples TRBV19 to TRBJ1-4; TRBD1 agrees at 7 bases. CDR3 nucleotide sequence: TGTGCCAGTAGTACCGACAGGGTTTCTGATGAAAAACTGTTTTTT. Translation gives CASSTDRVSDEKLFF.